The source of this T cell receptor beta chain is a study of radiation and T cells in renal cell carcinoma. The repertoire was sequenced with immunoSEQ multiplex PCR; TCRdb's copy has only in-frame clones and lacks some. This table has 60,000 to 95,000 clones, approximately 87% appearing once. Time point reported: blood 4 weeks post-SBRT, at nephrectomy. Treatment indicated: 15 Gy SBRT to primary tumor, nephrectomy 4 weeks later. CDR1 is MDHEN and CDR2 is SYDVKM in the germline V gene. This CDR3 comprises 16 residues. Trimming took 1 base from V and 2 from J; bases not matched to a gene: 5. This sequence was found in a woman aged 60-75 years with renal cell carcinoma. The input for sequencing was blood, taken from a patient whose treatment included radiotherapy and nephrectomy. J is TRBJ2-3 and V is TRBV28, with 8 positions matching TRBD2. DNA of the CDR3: TGTGCCAGCAGTTTATCATCAGCGGGAGCCACAGATACGCAGTATTTT. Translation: CASSLSSAGATDTQYF.